The present TCR beta chain was sequenced within a study of blood T cell repertoires in COVID-19. Whole-study context: From T cells, B-cell-depleted T cells, or PBMCs came the material, which was cDNA or gDNA.

CDR1 is GTSNPN and CDR2 is SVGIG in the germline V gene (reference sequence). V was pared by 8 bases and J by 7 bases, with 13 bases of the junction left unmatched. The CDR3 runs to 14 residues. The method was immunoSEQ multiplex PCR; TCRdb's version includes in-frame clones alone and lacks a portion of them. The sample lists 350,000 or so clones; about 92% were seen once. Patients in Seattle were enrolled during active infection, then followed longitudinally. Sample: peripheral blood. The V and J genes are TRBV30 and TRBJ2-7, with TRBD2 matching over 11 bases. The receptor's source is a woman between 55 and 75 years old with COVID-19, enrolled during active disease. In nucleotides, the CDR3 is TGTGCCAGGGGCGGGGGACTAGCGGCGACGGAGCAGTACTTC. This codes for CARGGGLAATEQYF. The entire variable domain, with the rest obtained from reference TRBV30 and TRBJ2-7, is as follows: SQTIHQWPATLVQPVGSPLSLECTVEGTSNPNLYWYRQAAGRGLQLLFYSVGIGQISSEVPQNLSASRPQDRQFILSSKKLLLSDSGFYLCARGGGLAATEQYFGPGTRLTVT.